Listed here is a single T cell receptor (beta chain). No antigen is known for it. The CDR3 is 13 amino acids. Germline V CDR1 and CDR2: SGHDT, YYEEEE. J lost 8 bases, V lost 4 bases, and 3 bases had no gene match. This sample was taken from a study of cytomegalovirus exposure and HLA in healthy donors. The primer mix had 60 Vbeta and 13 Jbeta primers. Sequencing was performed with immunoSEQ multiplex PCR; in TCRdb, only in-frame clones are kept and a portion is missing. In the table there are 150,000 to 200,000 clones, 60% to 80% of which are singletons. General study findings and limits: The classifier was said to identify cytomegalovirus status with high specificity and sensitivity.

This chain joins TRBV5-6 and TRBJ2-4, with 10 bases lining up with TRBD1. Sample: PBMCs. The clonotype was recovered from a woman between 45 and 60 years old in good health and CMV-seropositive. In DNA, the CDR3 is TGTGCCAGCAGCCTCGGGACAGGGGACATTCAGTACTTC. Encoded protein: CASSLGTGDIQYF.